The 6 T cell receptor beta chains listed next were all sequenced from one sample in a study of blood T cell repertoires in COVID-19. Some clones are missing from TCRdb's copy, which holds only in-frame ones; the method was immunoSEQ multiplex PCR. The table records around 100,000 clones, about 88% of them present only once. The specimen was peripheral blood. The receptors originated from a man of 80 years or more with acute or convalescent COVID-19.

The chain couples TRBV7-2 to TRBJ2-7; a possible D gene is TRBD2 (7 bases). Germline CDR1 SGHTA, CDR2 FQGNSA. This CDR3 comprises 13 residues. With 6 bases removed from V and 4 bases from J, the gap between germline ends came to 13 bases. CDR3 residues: CASSSSGTYEQYF. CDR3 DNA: TGTGCCAGCAGTTCAAGCGGGACATACGAGCAGTACTTC.

In DNA, the CDR3 is TGCGCCAGCAGCCAAGGCCGGGGCAATGAGCAGTTCTTC. Its translation is CASSQGRGNEQFF. The chain couples TRBV4-3 to TRBJ2-1; D perhaps matches TRBD2 (5 bases). Germline V gene sequence: CDR1 LGHNA, CDR2 YSLEER. CDR3 length: 13 residues. V gave up 1 base and J gave up 6 bases, with 7 bases separating them.

CDR3 nucleotides: TGTGCCAGAAGCTTATCGGGACAGGCTTACTATGGCTACACCTTC. Translating gives CARSLSGQAYYGYTF. The V gene is TRBV5-3, the J gene TRBJ1-2, with 8 bases identical to TRBD1. TRBV5-3 is an ORF, and what it does is uncertain. The V and J ends lost 2 bases and 3 bases, in that order; junction bases with no gene match: 6. The CDR3 is made up of 15 amino acids.

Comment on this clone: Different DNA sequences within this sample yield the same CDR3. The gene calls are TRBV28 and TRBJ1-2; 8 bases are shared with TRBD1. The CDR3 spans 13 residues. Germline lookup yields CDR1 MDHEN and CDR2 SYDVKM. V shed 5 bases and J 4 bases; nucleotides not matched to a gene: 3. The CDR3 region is CASSLGQGYGYTF. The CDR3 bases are TGTGCCAGCAGTCTAGGACAGGGCTATGGCTACACCTTC.

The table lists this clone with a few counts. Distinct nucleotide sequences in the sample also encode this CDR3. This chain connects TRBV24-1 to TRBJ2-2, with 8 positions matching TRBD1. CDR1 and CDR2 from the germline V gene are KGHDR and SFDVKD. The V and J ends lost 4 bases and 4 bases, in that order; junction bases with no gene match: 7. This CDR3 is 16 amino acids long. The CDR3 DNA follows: TGTGCCACCAGTGACCCCGGGACAGGAGGCACCGGGGAGCTGTTTTTT. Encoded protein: CATSDPGTGGTGELFF.

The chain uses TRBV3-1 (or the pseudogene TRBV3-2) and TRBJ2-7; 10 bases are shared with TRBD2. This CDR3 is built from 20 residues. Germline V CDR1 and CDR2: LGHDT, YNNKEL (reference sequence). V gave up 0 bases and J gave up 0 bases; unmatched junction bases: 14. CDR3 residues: CASSQDLSDREREGSYEQYF. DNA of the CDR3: TGTGCCAGCAGCCAAGATCTTTCTGATAGGGAGCGGGAGGGCTCCTACGAGCAGTACTTC.